The 3 T cell receptor beta chains listed next were all sequenced from one sample in a study of breast tumors, draining lymph nodes, adjacent tissues. One entry per CDR3 protein results from TCRdb running MiXCR on the multiplex PCR reads. The data hold some 230,000 distinct CDR3 sequences, with less than 40% observed a single time. Samples came from axillary lymph nodes draining the breast cancer. Sequencing was carried out using axillary lymph node tissue. The receptor source for this set is a female donor with breast cancer. Some clones in this sample may be carry-over from other donors' samples.

The chain has TRBV20-1 and TRBJ2-5, with 12 positions matching TRBD2. Per the germline V gene, CDR1 is DFQATT and CDR2 is SNEGSKA (reference sequence). The CDR3 is 17 residues long. Unmatched junction bases numbered 10, after V lost 1 base and J lost 4 bases. The CDR3 DNA sequence: TGCAGTGCTAGAGTCCCCAGGACTAGCGGGATCGGAGAGACCCAGTACTTC. This sequence encodes CSARVPRTSGIGETQYF.

In its sample, this clonotype was seen many times. This chain joins TRBV6-5 and TRBJ2-7; 13 nucleotides agree with TRBD2. The CDR3 sequence is 14 residues long. V was clipped by 6 bases and J by 9 bases; unmatched bases: 8. The germline CDR1 and CDR2 sequences are MNHEY and SVGAGI. CDR3 sequence: CASRLAGGPKVQYF. DNA for the CDR3: TGTGCCAGCAGACTAGCGGGAGGGCCTAAGGTGCAGTACTTC.

The sample holds many counts of this clonotype. V is TRBV20-1 and J is TRBJ2-5, with 10 bases aligning to TRBD2. The CDR3 consists of 14 residues. Trimming at V came to 3 bases and at J to 5 bases, leaving 6 bases not matched to a gene. Germline CDR1 is DFQATT and CDR2 is SNEGSKA (reference sequence). CDR3 region: CSARGGTSVETQYF. Written as DNA, the CDR3 is TGCAGTGCTAGGGGTGGGACTAGCGTCGAGACCCAGTACTTC.